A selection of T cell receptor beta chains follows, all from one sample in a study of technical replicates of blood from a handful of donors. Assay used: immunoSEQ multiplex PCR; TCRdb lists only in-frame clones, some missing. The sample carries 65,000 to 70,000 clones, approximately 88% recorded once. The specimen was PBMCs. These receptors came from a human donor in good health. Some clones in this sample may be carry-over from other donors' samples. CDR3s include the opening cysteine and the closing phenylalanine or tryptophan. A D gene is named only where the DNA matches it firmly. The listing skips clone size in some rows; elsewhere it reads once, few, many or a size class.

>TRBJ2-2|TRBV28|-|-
CASSLWGSNTGELFF
TGTGCCAGCAGCCTGTGGGGCTCGAACACCGGGGAGCTGTTTTTT
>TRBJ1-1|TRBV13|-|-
CASSLERWGASGTEAFF
TGTGCCAGCAGCTTAGAAAGGTGGGGCGCGTCAGGCACTGAAGCTTTCTTT
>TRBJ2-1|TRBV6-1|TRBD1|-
CASRGQGVVNEQFF
TGTGCCAGCAGGGGACAGGGGGTAGTTAATGAGCAGTTCTTC
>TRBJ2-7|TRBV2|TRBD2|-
CASSPGGTEQYF
TGTGCCAGCAGTCCCGGGGGGACTGAGCAGTACTTC
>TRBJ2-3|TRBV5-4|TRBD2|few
CASSDRTSGGGGEGTQYF
TGTGCCAGCAGCGATAGGACTAGCGGGGGCGGAGGGGAAGGTACGCAGTATTTT
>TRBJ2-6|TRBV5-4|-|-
CASSLAGRDGGANVLTF
TGTGCCAGCAGCTTGGCTGGCAGGGATGGTGGGGCCAACGTCCTGACTTTC
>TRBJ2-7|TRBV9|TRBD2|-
CASSVGIVSGRFSYEQYF
TGTGCCAGCAGCGTAGGGATCGTTAGCGGGAGGTTCTCCTACGAGCAGTACTTC
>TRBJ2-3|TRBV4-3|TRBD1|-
CASSHRTGGVDTQYF
TGCGCCAGCAGCCATAGGACAGGGGGCGTAGATACGCAGTATTTT
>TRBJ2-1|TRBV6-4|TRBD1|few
CASSPGTGEWNEQFF
TGTGCCAGCAGTCCGGGGACAGGGGAATGGAATGAGCAGTTCTTC
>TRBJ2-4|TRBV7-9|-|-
CASSTTGTLFGAIQYF
TGTGCCAGCAGTACTACCGGGACTCTATTCGGGGCCATTCAGTACTTC
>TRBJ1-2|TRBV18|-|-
CASSRDTNYGYTF
TGTGCCAGCTCAAGGGACACCAACTATGGCTACACCTTC
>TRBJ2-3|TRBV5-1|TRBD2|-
CASTLGHGGGARDTQYF
TGCGCCAGCACGCTTGGGCACGGCGGGGGGGCCCGGGATACGCAGTATTTT
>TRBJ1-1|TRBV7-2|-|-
CASSLAGSEAFF
TGTGCCAGCAGCTTAGCAGGGAGTGAAGCTTTCTTT
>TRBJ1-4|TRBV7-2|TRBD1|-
CASSVDRAEKLFF
TGTGCCAGCAGCGTCGACAGGGCTGAAAAACTGTTTTTT
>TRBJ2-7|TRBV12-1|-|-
CASSCPVEQYF
TGTGCCAGCAGCTGTCCGGTCGAGCAGTACTTC
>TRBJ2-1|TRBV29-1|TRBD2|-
CSVEGTSGRANEQFF
TGCAGCGTTGAGGGGACTAGCGGGAGGGCCAATGAGCAGTTCTTC
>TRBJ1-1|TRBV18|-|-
CASSPIQGRGTEAFF
TGTGCCAGCTCACCGATTCAAGGGAGGGGGACTGAAGCTTTCTTT
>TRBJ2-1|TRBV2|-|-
CASSDETSGNEQFF
TGTGCCAGCAGTGATGAGACTTCTGGTAATGAGCAGTTCTTC
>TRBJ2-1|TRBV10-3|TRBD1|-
CADGQGYEQFF
TGTGCCGACGGACAGGGGTATGAGCAGTTCTTC
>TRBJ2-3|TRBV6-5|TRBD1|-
CASSYFTGGNTDTQYF
TGTGCCAGCAGTTACTTTACAGGGGGAAACACAGATACGCAGTATTTT
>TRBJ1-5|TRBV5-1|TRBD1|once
CASSPQGASNQPQHF
TGCGCCAGCAGCCCACAGGGGGCAAGCAATCAGCCCCAGCATTTT
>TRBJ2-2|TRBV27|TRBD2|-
CASSLFTSGRNTGELFF
TGTGCCAGCAGTTTGTTCACTAGCGGAAGGAACACCGGGGAGCTGTTTTTT
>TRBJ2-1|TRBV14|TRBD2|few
CASSLITSGRPNEQFF
TGTGCCAGCAGCCTCATAACTAGCGGGAGACCCAATGAGCAGTTCTTC
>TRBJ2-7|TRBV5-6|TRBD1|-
CASSYGTGGRGEQYF
TGTGCCAGCAGCTACGGGACAGGGGGTCGAGGCGAGCAGTACTTC
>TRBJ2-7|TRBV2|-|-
CASVVKKPSGYEQYF
TGTGCCAGCGTAGTGAAGAAACCCTCGGGGTACGAGCAGTACTTC
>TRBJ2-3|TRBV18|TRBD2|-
CASSPYFEDSGSTDTQYF
TGTGCCAGCTCACCATACTTCGAGGATAGCGGGAGCACAGATACGCAGTATTTT
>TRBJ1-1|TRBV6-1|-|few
CASRYQGGTEAFF
TGTGCCAGCAGGTACCAGGGTGGTACTGAAGCTTTCTTT
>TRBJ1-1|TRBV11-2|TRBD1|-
CASSLARGRGTEAFF
TGTGCCAGCAGCTTAGCCAGGGGGCGAGGCACTGAAGCTTTCTTT
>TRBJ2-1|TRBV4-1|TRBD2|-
CASSPRTSGGYNEQFF
TGCGCCAGCAGCCCCCGGACTAGCGGGGGATACAATGAGCAGTTCTTC
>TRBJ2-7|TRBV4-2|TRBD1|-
CASSQGFGQGHEQYF
TGTGCCAGCAGCCAAGGTTTCGGACAGGGCCACGAGCAGTACTTC
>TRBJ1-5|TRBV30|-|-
CAWSPEGNQPQHF
TGTGCCTGGAGTCCGGAGGGAAATCAGCCCCAGCATTTT
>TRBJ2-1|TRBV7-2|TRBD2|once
CASSRVSGRVYNEQFF
TGTGCCAGCAGCCGAGTTAGCGGGAGAGTCTACAATGAGCAGTTCTTC
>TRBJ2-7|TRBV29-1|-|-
CSVEYEQDYEQYF
TGCAGCGTTGAGTATGAACAGGACTACGAGCAGTACTTC
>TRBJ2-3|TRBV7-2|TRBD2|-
CASSLGREGLYTQYF
TGTGCCAGCAGCTTAGGGCGGGAGGGCCTATATACGCAGTATTTT
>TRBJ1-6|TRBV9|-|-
CASSGTGFYNSPLHF
TGTGCCAGCAGCGGTACAGGGTTTTATAATTCACCCCTCCACTTT
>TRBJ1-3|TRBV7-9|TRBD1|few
CASSLGGTGVGNTIYF
TGTGCCAGCAGCTTAGGTGGGACAGGGGTCGGAAACACCATATATTTT
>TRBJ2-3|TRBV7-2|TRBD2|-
CASSPRGGGVSTDTQYF
TGTGCCAGCAGCCCCCGGGGGGGAGGGGTAAGCACAGATACGCAGTATTTT